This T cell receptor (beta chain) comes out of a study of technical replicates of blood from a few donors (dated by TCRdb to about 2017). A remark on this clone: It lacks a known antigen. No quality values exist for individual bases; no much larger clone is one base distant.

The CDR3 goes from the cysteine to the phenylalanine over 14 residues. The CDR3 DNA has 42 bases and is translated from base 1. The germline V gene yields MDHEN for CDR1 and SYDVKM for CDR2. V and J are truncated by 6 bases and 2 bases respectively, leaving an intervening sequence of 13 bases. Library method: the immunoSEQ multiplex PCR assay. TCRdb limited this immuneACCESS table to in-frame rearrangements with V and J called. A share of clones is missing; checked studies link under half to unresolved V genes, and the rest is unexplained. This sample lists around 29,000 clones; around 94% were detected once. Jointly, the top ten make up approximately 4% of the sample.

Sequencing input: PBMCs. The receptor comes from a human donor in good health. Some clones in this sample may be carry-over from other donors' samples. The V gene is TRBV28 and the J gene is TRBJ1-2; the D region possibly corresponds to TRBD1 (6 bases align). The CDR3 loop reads CASSYRDMNYGYTF. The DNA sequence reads TGTGCCAGCAGCTACCGGGACATGAACTATGGCTACACCTTC.